The present entry profiles one TCR beta chain with its context. This sample was included in a study of blood T cell repertoires in COVID-19. This CDR3 is 14 amino acids long. The V gene lost 10 bases and the J gene lost 0 bases, with 15 bases spanning the gap. Germline values: CDR1 MDHEN, CDR2 SYDVKM. Libraries were prepared by immunoSEQ multiplex PCR; TCRdb keeps only in-frame clonotypes and omits some of them. There are more than 200,000 clones in the sample; around 89% occur only once, and less than 3% lies in the top ten. The chain employs TRBV28 and TRBJ1-2; D remains ambiguous. The TCR was taken from a man aged 25 to 45 with COVID-19, enrolled during active disease. Material: peripheral blood. The DNA for the CDR3 is TGTGCCACGACAAGACCGACGACTAACTATGGCTACACCTTC. The encoded protein is CATTRPTTNYGYTF.